This T cell receptor (beta chain) was profiled in a study of control samples from healthy donors and cancer patients. Sequencing used immunoSEQ multiplex PCR; TCRdb keeps in-frame clones, though not all of them. The data contain tens of thousands of clones, approximately 89% of them singletons. Per germline, CDR1 MDHEN and CDR2 SYDVKM. The V gene lost 5 bases and the J gene lost 4 bases, with 6 bases spanning the gap. The CDR3 contains 12 residues. What was sequenced was PBMCs. The TCR comes from a man aged 55-75 years with colorectal cancer. The chain recombines TRBV28 with TRBJ2-1; unclear D gene. The CDR3 reads CASSRVYNEQFF. The CDR3 DNA reads TGTGCCAGCAGTCGAGTGTACAATGAGCAGTTCTTC. Full variable domain (outside the CDR3, taken from reference TRBV28 and TRBJ2-1): DVKVTQSSRYLVKRTGEKVFLECVQDMDHENMFWYRQDPGLGLRLIYFSYDVKMKEKGDIPEGYSVSREKKERFSLILESASTNQTSMYLCASSRVYNEQFFGPGTRLTVL.